The next 31 T cell receptor beta chains were all read from a single sample in a study of vaccination and CD4 T cells after COVID-19 (dated 2022 in TCRdb). Library method: PCR. The listed sequencing device is Illumina iSeq 100. DNA from cultured CD4+ T cells underwent TCR sequencing with the Oncomine TCR Beta short-read assay at the Johns Hopkins FTIC core. The public reads were reanalyzed by TCRdb: fastp trimming at Q25, MiXCR alignment, in-frame beta chains only. Each entry merges the rows of one CDR3 protein and shows their most common DNA and genes. In all, the sample holds approximately 17,000 distinct CDR3 sequences, and less than 70% of those were seen once. The ten biggest clones cover approximately 10% of the sample. For these TCRs, the target antigens are not known. The treatment or condition label, read with the paper, signifies: roughly 10-day PBMC culture with coronavirus spike peptide pools or control peptides (ViraFEST assay).

Sequenced material: CD4+ T cells from blood, cultured in vitro. These receptors were taken from a human donor who had recovered from COVID-19.

In its sample, this clonotype was seen a few times. The chain employs TRBV5-1 and TRBJ2-5; D tentatively reads TRBD1 or TRBD2 (5 bases each). V was shortened by 1 base and J by 6 bases, with 10 bases between the two germline ends. From germline, CDR1 is SGHRS and CDR2 YFSETQ. The CDR3 length is 13 residues. This CDR3 is CASSLWDPKTQYF. CDR3 nucleotides: TGCGCCAGCAGCTTGTGGGACCCAAAGACCCAGTACTTC. Full variable domain (outside the CDR3, taken from reference TRBV5-1 and TRBJ2-5): KAGVTQTPRYLIKTRGQQVTLSCSPISGHRSVSWYQQTPGQGLQFLFEYFSETQRNKGNFPGRFSGRQFSNSRSEMNVSTLELGDSALYLCASSLWDPKTQYFGPGTRLLVL.

The chain links TRBV11-2 to TRBJ2-5, with D uncertain. The V end was cut by 2 bases, the J end by 3 bases, with 7 bases between. CDR3 length: 13 residues. Germline V gives CDR1 SGHAT, CDR2 FQNNGV. CDR3 amino acids: CASSLHQKETQYF. Here the CDR3 DNA reads TGTGCCAGCAGCTTACACCAGAAAGAGACCCAGTACTTC.

This rearrangement joins TRBV15 to TRBJ2-5; D possibly uses TRBD1 or TRBD2 (5 bases each). Germline V gives CDR1 LNHNV, CDR2 YYDKDF (reference sequence). V lost 0 bases to trimming and J lost 4 bases, with 9 bases between them. This CDR3 comprises 14 residues. The CDR3 bases are TGTGCCACCAGCAGAGATCGGGGACCAGAGACCCAGTACTTC. This codes for CATSRDRGPETQYF.

The chain combines TRBV19 with TRBJ1-1; the match to TRBD1 covers 8 bases. J lost 3 bases, V lost 7 bases, and 7 bases had no gene match. The CDR3 contains 14 residues. Germline CDR1 reads LNHDA; CDR2 reads SQIVND (reference sequence). The CDR3, as DNA: TGTGCCAGTAAAGATCCAGGGGGCTACACTGAAGCTTTCTTT. Its translation: CASKDPGGYTEAFF. The whole variable domain, filled in from reference TRBV19 and TRBJ1-1, reads DGGITQSPKYLFRKEGQNVTLSCEQNLNHDAMYWYRQDPGQGLRLIYYSQIVNDFQKGDIAEGYSVSREKKESFPLTVTSAQKNPTAFYLCASKDPGGYTEAFFGQGTRLTVV.

The CDR3 here is CAIRTTKTEAFF. CDR3 bases: TGTGCCATCCGGACGACGAAGACTGAAGCTTTCTTT. The gene calls are TRBV12-3 or TRBV12-4 and TRBJ1-1, with unresolved D. V lost 10 bases and J 5 bases, leaving 14 bases between the germline ends. The CDR3 length is 12 residues.

This clonotype came up once. This chain uses TRBV20-1 with TRBJ2-1; 8 bases are a match to TRBD2. CDR1 DFQATT and CDR2 SNEGSKA come from the germline V gene (reference sequence). The junction had 9 bases not matched to a gene; V was cut back by 5 bases and J by 6 bases. The CDR3 runs 14 residues. CDR3 in DNA: TGCAGTGCTGGTAAAGCGGGAGCACGCAATGAGCAGTTCTTC. Protein: CSAGKAGARNEQFF.

This clonotype was seen only a few times. The V gene is TRBV6-1, the J gene TRBJ1-5; D gene ambiguous. Between the trimmed V and J ends, which lost 10 bases and 4 bases, there was a span of 14 bases. Germline V gives CDR1 MNHNS, CDR2 SASEGT. This CDR3 comprises 13 residues. The CDR3 bases are TGTGCCACCGCAGGTTTTGGGAATCAGCCCCAGCATTTT. Translated: CATAGFGNQPQHF.

The gene calls are TRBV5-1 and TRBJ2-3; TRBD2 agrees at 7 bases. After removal of 0 bases from V and 6 bases from J, the junction contained 10 bases not matched to a gene. Germline-derived CDR1 and CDR2 are SGHRS and YFSETQ. The CDR3 covers 16 residues. The CDR3 spells CASSLGRGGIADTQYF. The CDR3 nucleotides read TGCGCCAGCAGCTTGGGCCGGGGAGGGATCGCGGATACGCAGTATTTT. Drawing the rest from reference TRBV5-1 and TRBJ2-3, the complete variable domain is KAGVTQTPRYLIKTRGQQVTLSCSPISGHRSVSWYQQTPGQGLQFLFEYFSETQRNKGNFPGRFSGRQFSNSRSEMNVSTLELGDSALYLCASSLGRGGIADTQYFGPGTRLTVL.

The V and J genes are TRBV7-9 and TRBJ2-1; 9 bases are a match to TRBD1. Germline CDR1 is SEHNR and CDR2 is FQNEAQ (reference sequence). V was clipped by 1 base and J by 5 bases; unmatched bases: 3. The CDR3 is 15 amino acids. DNA of the CDR3: TGTGCCAGCAGCTTAGGGGGGACAGGGAACAATGAGCAGTTCTTC. Amino acids: CASSLGGTGNNEQFF.

The J gene is TRBJ2-7, the V gene TRBV12-3 or TRBV12-4, with 7 bases identical to TRBD1. With V trimmed by 5 bases and J by 5 bases, 9 bases remained unmatched. CDR3 size: 14 residues. CDR3 in DNA: TGTGCCAGCAGTCACCGACAGGGTGTCGACGAGCAGTACTTC. This sequence encodes CASSHRQGVDEQYF.

This chain joins TRBV6-2 or TRBV6-3 and TRBJ2-7, with 7 bases aligning to TRBD2. CDR3 length: 15 residues. V gave up 2 bases and J gave up 5 bases; unmatched junction bases: 9. Per the germline V gene, CDR1 is MNHEY and CDR2 is SVGEGT. The CDR3 protein is CASSYPAGATDEQYF. In nucleotides, the CDR3 is TGTGCCAGCAGTTACCCGGCGGGAGCCACCGACGAGCAGTACTTC.

The chain joins TRBV27 to TRBJ2-5; 11 bases map to TRBD1. CDR3 size: 15 residues. CDR1 is MNHEY, CDR2 SMNVEV, per germline (reference sequence). J lost 3 bases, V lost 5 bases, and 5 bases had no gene match. As DNA, the CDR3 is TGTGCCAGCAGTGGTCAGGGACAGGGGGAAGAGACCCAGTACTTC. Translation gives CASSGQGQGEETQYF.

In this sample, this clonotype turned up a few times. The rearrangement links TRBV12-3 or TRBV12-4 to TRBJ2-1; D gene uncertain. V lost 6 bases, J lost 7 bases, and 7 bases lay in between. The CDR3 sequence is 11 residues long. CDR3 sequence: CASSVANEQFF. CDR3 nucleotides: TGTGCCAGCAGCGTCGCTAATGAGCAGTTCTTC.

The CDR3 here is CASSYGVGQFYGYTF. The CDR3 coding sequence is TGTGCCAGCAGTTACGGCGTGGGACAGTTCTATGGCTACACCTTC. The rearrangement uses TRBV6-5 and TRBJ1-2; 7 bases match TRBD1. This CDR3 is 15 amino acids long. CDR1 and CDR2 (germline): MNHEY, SVGAGI. V shed 2 bases and J 4 bases; nucleotides not matched to a gene: 7.

This clonotype was seen more than once but under ten times. The J gene is TRBJ2-3, the V gene TRBV12-3 or TRBV12-4, with unresolved D. This CDR3 spans 13 amino acids. Trimming removed 4 bases from V and 3 bases from J, with 8 bases in between. CDR3: CASSWGGTDTQYF. Written as DNA, the CDR3 is TGTGCCAGCAGTTGGGGTGGGACAGATACGCAGTATTTT.

This clonotype has more than one count but fewer than ten. V gene TRBV7-9 combines with J gene TRBJ1-6, with D perhaps matching TRBD1 (5 bases). Between the trimmed V and J ends, which lost 4 bases and 7 bases, there was a span of 20 bases. Germline V lookup: CDR1 SEHNR, CDR2 FQNEAQ (reference sequence). This CDR3 is built from 17 residues. DNA of the CDR3: TGTGCCAGCAGCTCGACCGGGGGATTATCTAACAATTCACCCCTCCACTTT. The encoded protein is CASSSTGGLSNNSPLHF.

The chain links TRBV7-2 to TRBJ2-3; tentatively, D is TRBD2 (5 bases). V lost 5 bases, J lost 5 bases, and 11 bases lay in between. There are 13 residues in the CDR3. CDR1 SGHTA and CDR2 FQGNSA come from the germline V gene. Here the CDR3 reads CASSRIGLDTQYF. The CDR3 DNA sequence: TGTGCCAGCAGCCGGATAGGACTAGATACGCAGTATTTT.

The rearrangement links TRBV2 to TRBJ1-2; possible D gene TRBD1, 5 bases. The CDR3 spans 14 residues. Trimming took off 3 bases at V and 5 bases at J, with 13 bases between the two ends. CDR1 is SNHLY, CDR2 FYNNEI, per germline. In DNA form, the CDR3 reads TGTGCCAGCAGTGAGACCGGGGGAAATTATGGCTACACCTTC. As protein: CASSETGGNYGYTF.

The rearrangement links TRBV27 to TRBJ2-1; D is unresolved. The CDR3 has 15 residues. V was trimmed by 5 bases and J by 2 bases, leaving 13 bases between them. CDR1 MNHEY and CDR2 SMNVEV come from the germline V gene (reference sequence). DNA of the CDR3: TGTGCCAGCAGTCCCTACCTAGTCCCCTACAATGAGCAGTTCTTC. Translation: CASSPYLVPYNEQFF.

This chain joins TRBV4-1 and TRBJ1-1; 7 positions match TRBD1. The V and J ends lost 1 base and 5 bases, in that order; junction bases with no gene match: 19. Germline V lookup: CDR1 MGHRA, CDR2 YSYEKL. The CDR3 length is 19 residues. CDR3 in amino acids: CASSQVGGRRRGRRTEAFF. The CDR3 nucleotides read TGCGCCAGCAGCCAAGTAGGGGGGCGGCGGAGGGGGCGTAGGACTGAAGCTTTCTTT.

The chain is built from TRBV7-2 and TRBJ1-6; D is undetermined. This CDR3 has 13 amino acids. Germline V lookup: CDR1 SGHTA, CDR2 FQGNSA. V lost 5 bases to trimming and J lost 8 bases, with 10 bases between them. Written as DNA, the CDR3 is TGTGCCAGCAGCATCCAGTCCGATTCACCCCTCCACTTT. This translates into CASSIQSDSPLHF.

V is TRBV11-2 and J is TRBJ1-2; 10 nucleotides match TRBD1. Losses at the gene ends were 1 base for V and 4 bases for J; bases not matched to a gene: 3. Germline CDR1 is SGHAT and CDR2 is FQNNGV. The CDR3 loop spans 15 amino acids. CDR3 loop: CASSLVGQGIYGYTF. The CDR3 region has the DNA TGTGCCAGCAGCTTAGTGGGACAGGGGATCTATGGCTACACCTTC. The whole variable domain, remainder taken from reference TRBV11-2 and TRBJ1-2, is EAGVAQSPRYKIIEKRQSVAFWCNPISGHATLYWYQQILGQGPKLLIQFQNNGVVDDSQLPKDRFSAERLKGVDSTLKIQPAKLEDSAVYLCASSLVGQGIYGYTFGSGTRLTVV.

This clonotype was observed once. The rearrangement uses TRBV20-1 and TRBJ2-3; D gene ambiguous. Trimming cost V 3 bases and J 2 bases, with 6 bases left between them. CDR3 length: 12 amino acids. From germline, CDR1 is DFQATT and CDR2 SNEGSKA (reference sequence). The chain's CDR3 is CSARQNTDTQYF. DNA of the CDR3: TGCAGTGCTAGGCAGAACACAGATACGCAGTATTTT.

V usage is TRBV6-5 and J usage is TRBJ1-2, with 7 bases lining up with TRBD1. Germline CDR1 and CDR2: MNHEY and SVGAGI. The CDR3 contains 15 residues. Germline trimming cut 0 bases from V and 5 bases from J; bases unmatched to any gene: 6. CDR3 nucleotide sequence: TGTGCCAGCAGTTACTCTTCAGGGGGGACTTATGGCTACACCTTC. Translation gives CASSYSSGGTYGYTF.

This clonotype appeared once. The gene calls are TRBV29-1 and TRBJ1-5; the D is unclear. This CDR3 is built from 13 residues. The germline CDR1 and CDR2 sequences are SQVTM and ANQGSEA. V was shortened by 5 bases and J by 5 bases, with 13 bases between the two germline ends. CDR3 sequence (DNA): TGCAGCGTTAAGGCGTCCGAGTATCAGCCCCAGCATTTT. Its translation is CSVKASEYQPQHF.

The V gene is TRBV27, the J gene TRBJ2-5, with 9 bases identical to TRBD1. The J segment lost 1 base and the V segment lost 7 bases, leaving 7 bases of the junction unmatched. Germline V gives CDR1 MNHEY, CDR2 SMNVEV (reference sequence). CDR3 length equals 15 residues. The CDR3 spells CASKGSGQGQETQYF. CDR3 nucleotide sequence: TGTGCCAGCAAGGGCTCGGGACAGGGCCAAGAGACCCAGTACTTC.

This clonotype was observed a handful of times. The V call is TRBV20-1, the J call TRBJ1-2; no clear D. The CDR3 extends over 15 amino acids. In germline, CDR1 is DFQATT, CDR2 SNEGSKA (reference sequence). V lost 5 bases and J lost 3, with 19 bases in between. This CDR3 is CSALLWPAGHYGYTF. CDR3 coding DNA: TGCAGTGCTCTGTTATGGCCCGCCGGCCACTATGGCTACACCTTC.

This clonotype was seen more than once but under ten times. The genes are TRBV7-3 and TRBJ1-2; the D gene is possibly TRBD1 (5 bases). CDR3 size: 14 residues. CDR1 SGHTA and CDR2 FQGTGA come from the germline V gene. Deletions cut 5 bases from V and 6 bases from J, with 16 bases between. The CDR3 sequence: CASSLRAGRDGYTF. As DNA, the CDR3 is TGTGCCAGCAGCCTACGGGCAGGGAGGGATGGCTACACCTTC.

The chain links TRBV7-8 to TRBJ2-7, with D possibly matching TRBD2 (5 bases). Trimming took off 5 bases at V and 3 bases at J, with 17 bases between the two ends. Germline V lookup: CDR1 SGHVS, CDR2 FQNEAQ. The CDR3 contains 15 residues. Here the CDR3 DNA reads TGTGCCAGCAGCCCCAGAAGGGTCGCGGGCTACGAGCAGTACTTC. Translating gives CASSPRRVAGYEQYF.

This clonotype was found a few times. The chain recombines TRBV6-5 with TRBJ1-6, with D uncertain. Germline values: CDR1 MNHEY, CDR2 SVGAGI. This CDR3 region has 13 residues. V lost 2 bases to trimming and J lost 14 bases, with 13 bases between them. CDR3 residues: CASSYDTASALHF. The CDR3, as DNA: TGTGCCAGCAGTTACGACACCGCGTCAGCCCTCCACTTT.

The chain couples TRBV14 to TRBJ2-7, with TRBD2 as a possible D gene (5 bases). The CDR3 contains 13 residues. Trimming shortened V by 6 bases and J by 7 bases, and 16 bases separated the two germline ends. Germline loops: CDR1 SGHDN, CDR2 FVKESK. The CDR3 sequence: CASSQTATGEQYF. CDR3 nucleotides: TGTGCCAGCAGTCAAACCGCCACGGGGGAGCAGTACTTC.